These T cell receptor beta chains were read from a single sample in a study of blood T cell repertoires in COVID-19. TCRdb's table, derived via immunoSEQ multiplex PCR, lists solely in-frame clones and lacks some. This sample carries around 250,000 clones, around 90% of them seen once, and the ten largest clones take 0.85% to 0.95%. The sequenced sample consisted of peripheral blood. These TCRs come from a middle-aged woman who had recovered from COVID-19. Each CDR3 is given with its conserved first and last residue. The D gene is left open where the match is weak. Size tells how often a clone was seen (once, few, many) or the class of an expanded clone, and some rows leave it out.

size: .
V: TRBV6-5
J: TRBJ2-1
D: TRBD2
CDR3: CASSTGTSGSVGQFF
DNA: TGTGCCAGCAGTACCGGGACTAGCGGGAGTGTAGGGCAGTTCTTC

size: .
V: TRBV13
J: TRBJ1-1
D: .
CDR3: CASSSRVLGAFF
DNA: TGTGCCAGCAGCTCCCGGGTCTTAGGAGCTTTCTTT

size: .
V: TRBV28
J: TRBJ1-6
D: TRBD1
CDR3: CASSLGQGNSPLHF
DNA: TGTGCCAGCAGTCTAGGACAGGGCAATTCACCCCTCCACTTT

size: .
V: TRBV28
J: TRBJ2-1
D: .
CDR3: CASSLLGSLVVNEQFF
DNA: TGTGCCAGCAGTTTATTGGGCTCCCTGGTAGTGAATGAGCAGTTCTTC

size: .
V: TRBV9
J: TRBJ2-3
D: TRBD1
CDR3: CASSRAGTGWGDTQYF
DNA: TGTGCCAGCAGCAGAGCCGGGACAGGGTGGGGAGATACGCAGTATTTT

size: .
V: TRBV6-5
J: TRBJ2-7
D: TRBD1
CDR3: CASSYLQGAYEQYF
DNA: TGTGCCAGCAGTTACCTGCAGGGGGCCTACGAGCAGTACTTC

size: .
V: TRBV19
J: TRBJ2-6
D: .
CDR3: CASSTITGTGANVLTF
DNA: TGTGCCAGTAGTACCATAACAGGGACTGGGGCCAACGTCCTGACTTTC

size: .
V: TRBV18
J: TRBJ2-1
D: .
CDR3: CASSPVMSTSSYNEQFF
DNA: TGTGCCAGCTCACCAGTAATGTCAACTAGTTCCTACAATGAGCAGTTCTTC

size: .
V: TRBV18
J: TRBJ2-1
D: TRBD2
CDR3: CASSPRVTSGLGYNEQFF
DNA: TGTGCCAGCTCCCCTCGCGTCACCTCGGGACTAGGTTACAATGAGCAGTTCTTC

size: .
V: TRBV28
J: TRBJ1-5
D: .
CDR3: CASSPTDTNQPQHF
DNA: TGTGCCAGCAGTCCGACCGACACTAATCAGCCCCAGCATTTT

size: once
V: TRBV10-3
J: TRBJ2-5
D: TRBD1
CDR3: CAISESTGQGAEETQYF
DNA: TGTGCCATCAGTGAGTCGACAGGACAGGGGGCTGAAGAGACCCAGTACTTC

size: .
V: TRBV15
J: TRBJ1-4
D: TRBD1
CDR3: CATSITRTGLNEKLFF
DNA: TGTGCCACCAGCATAACCCGGACAGGCCTTAATGAAAAACTGTTTTTT

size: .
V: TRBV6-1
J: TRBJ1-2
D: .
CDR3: CASSEMSLTAIYGYTF
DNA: TGTGCCAGCAGTGAAATGTCCCTGACAGCAATCTATGGCTACACCTTC

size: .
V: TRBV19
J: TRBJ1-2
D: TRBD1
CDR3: CASSPGQGYGYTF
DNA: TGTGCCAGTAGTCCGGGACAGGGCTATGGCTACACCTTC

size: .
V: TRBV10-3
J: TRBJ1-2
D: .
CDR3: CAISESQGPGNYGYTF
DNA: TGTGCCATCAGTGAGTCGCAGGGGCCGGGGAACTATGGCTACACCTTC

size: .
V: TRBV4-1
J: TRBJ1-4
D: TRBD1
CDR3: CASSETGTGGPGANEKLFF
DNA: TGCGCCAGCAGCGAGACCGGGACAGGGGGTCCCGGGGCTAATGAAAAACTGTTTTTT

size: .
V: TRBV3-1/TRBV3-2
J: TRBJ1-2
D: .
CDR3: CASSQALRVHGYTF
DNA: TGTGCCAGCAGCCAAGCTCTGAGGGTCCATGGCTACACCTTC

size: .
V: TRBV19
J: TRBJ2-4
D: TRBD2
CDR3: CASSIPSGLAKNIQYF
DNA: TGTGCCAGTAGTATCCCTAGCGGGTTAGCCAAAAACATTCAGTACTTC

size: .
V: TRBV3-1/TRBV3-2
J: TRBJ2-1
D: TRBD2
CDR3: CASSPTSGDSNEQFF
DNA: TGTGCCAGCAGCCCGACTAGCGGGGACAGCAATGAGCAGTTCTTC

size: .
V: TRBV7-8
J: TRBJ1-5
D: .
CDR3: CASSRHRYQPQHF
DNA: TGTGCCAGCAGCAGACACAGATATCAGCCCCAGCATTTT

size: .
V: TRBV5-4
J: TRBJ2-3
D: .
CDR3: CASSPPGDRSGTDTQYF
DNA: TGTGCCAGCAGCCCACCTGGTGACAGGTCCGGCACAGATACGCAGTATTTT

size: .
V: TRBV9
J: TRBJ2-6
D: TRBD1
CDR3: CASSVTGAGANVLTF
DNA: TGTGCCAGCAGCGTAACAGGGGCTGGGGCCAACGTCCTGACTTTC

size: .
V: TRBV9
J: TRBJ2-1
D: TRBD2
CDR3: CASSVGSGSINEQFF
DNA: TGTGCCAGCAGCGTAGGGAGCGGGAGTATCAATGAGCAGTTCTTC

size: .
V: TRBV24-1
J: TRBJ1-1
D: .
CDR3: CATSDSGPSGTEAFF
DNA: TGTGCCACCAGTGATTCCGGCCCCAGCGGAACTGAAGCTTTCTTT

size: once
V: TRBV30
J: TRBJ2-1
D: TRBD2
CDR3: CACIAGGPLEQFF
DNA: TGTGCCTGTATAGCGGGAGGGCCACTTGAGCAGTTCTTC

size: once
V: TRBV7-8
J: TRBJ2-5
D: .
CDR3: CASSLTGVETQYF
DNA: TGTGCCAGCAGCTTAACGGGTGTAGAGACCCAGTACTTC

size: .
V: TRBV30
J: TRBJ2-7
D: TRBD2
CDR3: CSASRGSSGINEQYF
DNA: TGTTCCGCCTCCAGGGGCTCTAGCGGGATCAACGAGCAGTACTTC

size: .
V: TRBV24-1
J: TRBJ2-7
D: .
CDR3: CATSDGLRGTGSYEQYF
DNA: TGTGCCACCAGTGATGGACTTCGGGGAACGGGCTCCTACGAGCAGTACTTC

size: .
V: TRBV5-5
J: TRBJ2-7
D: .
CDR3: CASSLTWTDTYEQYF
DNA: TGTGCCAGCAGCTTGACCTGGACAGACACCTACGAGCAGTACTTC

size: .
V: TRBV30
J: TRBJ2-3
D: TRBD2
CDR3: CAWTDWTSGEVDTQYF
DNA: TGTGCCTGGACTGACTGGACTAGCGGAGAGGTTGATACGCAGTATTTT

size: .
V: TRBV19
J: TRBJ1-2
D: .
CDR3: CASSIYPPTGGYTF
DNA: TGTGCCAGTAGTATTTACCCGCCAACCGGTGGCTACACCTTC

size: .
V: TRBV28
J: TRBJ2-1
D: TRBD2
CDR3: CASSLEASGNDEQFF
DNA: TGTGCCAGCAGCCTAGAGGCTAGCGGGAACGATGAGCAGTTCTTC

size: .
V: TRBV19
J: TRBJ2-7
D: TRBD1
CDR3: CASSGRTGREQYF
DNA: TGTGCCAGTAGTGGAAGGACAGGGCGCGAGCAGTACTTC

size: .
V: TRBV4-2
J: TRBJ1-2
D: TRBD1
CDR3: CASSQGVGQGYGYTF
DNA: TGTGCCAGCAGCCAAGGTGTCGGACAGGGGTATGGCTACACCTTC

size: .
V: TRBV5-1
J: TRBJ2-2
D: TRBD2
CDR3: CASSLEPLSSGRSHGELFF
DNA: TGCGCCAGCAGCTTGGAACCGCTTTCTAGCGGGAGATCCCACGGGGAGCTGTTTTTT

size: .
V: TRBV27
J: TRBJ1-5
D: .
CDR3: CASSPMQSNQPQHF
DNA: TGTGCCAGCAGTCCCATGCAGTCCAATCAGCCCCAGCATTTT

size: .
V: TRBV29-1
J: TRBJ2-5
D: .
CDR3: CSVQGDRETQYF
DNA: TGCAGCGTACAGGGAGATCGAGAGACCCAGTACTTC

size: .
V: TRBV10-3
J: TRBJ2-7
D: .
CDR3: CAISESAGVAYEQYF
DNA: TGTGCCATCAGTGAGTCGGCAGGGGTGGCATACGAGCAGTACTTC

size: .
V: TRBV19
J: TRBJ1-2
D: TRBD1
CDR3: CASTDRLLGYTF
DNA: TGTGCCAGTACGGACAGGCTTCTTGGCTACACCTTC

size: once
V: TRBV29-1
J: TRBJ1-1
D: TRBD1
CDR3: CSVGSDRASFF
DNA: TGCAGCGTTGGCTCGGACAGGGCGTCTTTCTTT

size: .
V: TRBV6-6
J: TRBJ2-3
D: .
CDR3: CASSYSRYSDTQYF
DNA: TGTGCCAGCAGTTACTCGCGGTACTCAGATACGCAGTATTTT

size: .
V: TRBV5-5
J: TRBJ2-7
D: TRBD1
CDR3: CASSRTGFGSYEQYF
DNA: TGTGCCAGCAGCCGGACAGGTTTCGGCTCCTACGAGCAGTACTTC

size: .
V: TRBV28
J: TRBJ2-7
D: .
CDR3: CASSFRPGNSYEQYF
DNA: TGTGCCAGCAGTTTTCGACCAGGGAACTCCTACGAGCAGTACTTC

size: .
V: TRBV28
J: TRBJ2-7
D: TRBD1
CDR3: CASSPPGQGPYEQYF
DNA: TGTGCCAGCAGTCCCCCGGGACAGGGTCCCTACGAGCAGTACTTC

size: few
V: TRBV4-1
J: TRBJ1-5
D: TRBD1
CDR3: CASSLHPGQRNQPQHF
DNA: TGCGCCAGCAGCCTTCACCCGGGACAGCGAAATCAGCCCCAGCATTTT

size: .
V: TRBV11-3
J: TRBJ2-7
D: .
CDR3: CASSLGGQDYYEQYF
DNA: TGTGCCAGCAGCTTAGGGGGTCAGGACTACTACGAGCAGTACTTC

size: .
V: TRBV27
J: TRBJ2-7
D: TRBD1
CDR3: CASSLLRDSYEQYF
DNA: TGTGCCAGCAGTTTACTCCGGGACAGTTACGAGCAGTACTTC

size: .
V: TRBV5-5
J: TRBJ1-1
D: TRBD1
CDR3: CASSPKQGATTEAFF
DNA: TGTGCCAGCAGCCCCAAACAGGGGGCAACGACTGAAGCTTTCTTT

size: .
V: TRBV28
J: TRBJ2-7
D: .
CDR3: CASSLRRTASSYEQYF
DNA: TGTGCCAGCAGTTTACGAAGGACAGCCTCCTCCTACGAGCAGTACTTC

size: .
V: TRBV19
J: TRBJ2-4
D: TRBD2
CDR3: CASSIRSSGDLNIQYF
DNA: TGTGCCAGTAGTATTAGAAGTAGCGGGGACCTAAACATTCAGTACTTC

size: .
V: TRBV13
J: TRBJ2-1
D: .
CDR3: CASSFQEDAYNEQFF
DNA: TGTGCCAGCAGCTTCCAGGAGGATGCCTACAATGAGCAGTTCTTC

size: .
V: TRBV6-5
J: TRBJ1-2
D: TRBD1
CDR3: CASRQDRVEGYTF
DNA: TGTGCCAGCAGACAGGACAGGGTGGAAGGCTACACCTTC